This is a list of T cell receptor beta chains from one sample in a study of shared clonotypes between healthy human individuals. This table comes from immunoSEQ multiplex PCR, and its TCRdb copy is limited to in-frame clones, with some not included. The sample includes roughly 1,000,000 clones, roughly 74% of them seen just once. Sample: memory CD4+ T cells from PBMCs. All receptors derive from a man aged 18 to 29 in good health. Some clones in this sample may be carry-over from other donors' samples. CDR3s include the opening cysteine and the closing phenylalanine or tryptophan. Each record gives: CDR3 DNA, CDR3 protein, clone size, D gene, J gene, V gene. The D gene is left open where the match is weak. For some rows the clone size is stated as once, few or many, or as a class when expanded; others skip it.

TGTGCCAGCAGCCCACGGACAGGTAGGGGGAATTCCTACGAGCAGTACTTC | CASSPRTGRGNSYEQYF | . | TRBD1 | TRBJ2-7 | TRBV5-6
TGCGCCAGCAGCCAAGTCGGGGCCTTTCACGAGCAGTACTTC | CASSQVGAFHEQYF | . | . | TRBJ2-7 | TRBV7-9
TGTGCCAGCAGCTTGGGCGGGTCCGAGCAGTACTTC | CASSLGGSEQYF | . | . | TRBJ2-7 | TRBV5-6
TGTGCCAGCAGCCTCAACACCGCGGAACTAGCCTACGAGCAGTACTTC | CASSLNTAELAYEQYF | . | . | TRBJ2-7 | TRBV7-6
TGTGCCAGCAGCTTAACCAGCGGGAGGGACAATGAGCAGTTCTTC | CASSLTSGRDNEQFF | many | TRBD2 | TRBJ2-1 | TRBV7-3
TGCGCCAGCAGCCGGCAGGGGGACGCCAAAAACATTCAGTACTTC | CASSRQGDAKNIQYF | . | TRBD1 | TRBJ2-4 | TRBV5-1
TGCGCCAGCAGCTTGTTAGCGGGAAATACCGGGGAGCTGTTTTTT | CASSLLAGNTGELFF | . | TRBD2 | TRBJ2-2 | TRBV5-1
TGTGCCAGCAGTTTATTTCTCCATGTGGAGCTTAAAGAGACCCAGTACTTC | CASSLFLHVELKETQYF | . | . | TRBJ2-5 | TRBV27
TGTGCCAGCTCCTCGGACAGGAACACTGAAGCTTTCTTT | CASSSDRNTEAFF | . | . | TRBJ1-1 | TRBV18
TGTGCCATCAGTTCTGGACAGAAGTTTAATGAAAAACTGTTTTTT | CAISSGQKFNEKLFF | . | . | TRBJ1-4 | TRBV10-3
TGCGCCAGCAGCTTGACAGGGTGGGACACTGAAGCTTTCTTT | CASSLTGWDTEAFF | once | . | TRBJ1-1 | TRBV5-1
TGTGCTAGTGGCACCGACACTAAGGTGGAAGCTTTCTTT | CASGTDTKVEAFF | once | . | TRBJ1-1 | TRBV12-5
TGTGCCAGCTCACCTTCCCGTGGACAGGGGGACCACGAGCAGTACTTC | CASSPSRGQGDHEQYF | . | TRBD1 | TRBJ2-7 | TRBV18
TGTGCCAGCAGTTCCCCCCAAAATAATGAAAAACTGTTTTTT | CASSSPQNNEKLFF | once | . | TRBJ1-4 | TRBV28
TGTGCCAGCAGCTTGGGGTGGGATAATGAAAAACTGTTTTTT | CASSLGWDNEKLFF | once | . | TRBJ1-4 | TRBV5-6
TGTGCCAGCAGCGTAGGGGCAGGGGCGAACACCGGGGAGCTGTTTTTT | CASSVGAGANTGELFF | many | . | TRBJ2-2 | TRBV9
TGTGCCAGCAGCTTGGAAGGACTAGCGCTCGAGCAGTACTTC | CASSLEGLALEQYF | . | TRBD2 | TRBJ2-7 | TRBV5-4
TGTGCCAGCAGCTTAATCAGGGACACTGAAGCTTTCTTT | CASSLIRDTEAFF | . | . | TRBJ1-1 | TRBV7-8
TGTGCCAGCAGCTTCTCACAGGACCAAGAGACCCAGTACTTC | CASSFSQDQETQYF | . | . | TRBJ2-5 | TRBV5-5
TGTGCCAGCAGTATAGAGCCTAGCTACAATGAGCAGTTCTTC | CASSIEPSYNEQFF | . | . | TRBJ2-1 | TRBV28
TGTGCCAGCAGCTTGCAGGGTCTGGGTGAAGCTTTCTTT | CASSLQGLGEAFF | once | . | TRBJ1-1 | TRBV5-4
TGTGCCTGGTTTCCCTTCGACAGGGCGGGGAATTATGGCTACACCTTC | CAWFPFDRAGNYGYTF | . | TRBD1 | TRBJ1-2 | TRBV30
TGTGCCAGCAGCTTAGGCTTGGGAAACACCATATATTTT | CASSLGLGNTIYF | . | . | TRBJ1-3 | TRBV11-2
TGTGCCAGCAGTTTGATGGCGTACAATGAGCAGTTCTTC | CASSLMAYNEQFF | . | . | TRBJ2-1 | TRBV27
TGTGCCTGGAGTGGGGGACTGAGAAGGACTGAAGCTTTCTTT | CAWSGGLRRTEAFF | . | . | TRBJ1-1 | TRBV30
TGTGCCAGCAGCCGCCGCCTAGCGGGCGTCCAAGAGACCCAGTACTTC | CASSRRLAGVQETQYF | . | TRBD2 | TRBJ2-5 | TRBV7-8
TGCGCCAGCAGCGGCGGGAGCCAATTAGATACGCAGTATTTT | CASSGGSQLDTQYF | . | TRBD2 | TRBJ2-3 | TRBV5-1
TGTGCCAGCTCACCCCCGGGACCAGCTTCGGGAAAACTGTTTTTT | CASSPPGPASGKLFF | . | . | TRBJ1-4 | TRBV18
TGCAGTGCCACTGTAGCGAACGAGCAGTACTTC | CSATVANEQYF | . | . | TRBJ2-7 | TRBV20-1
TGTGCCAGTAGTTGGACTAGCGGGGCGAACACCGGGGAGCTGTTTTTT | CASSWTSGANTGELFF | . | TRBD2 | TRBJ2-2 | TRBV19
TGTGCCAGCAGCTTGGGCCCGGCGAGTAACTATGGCTACACCTTC | CASSLGPASNYGYTF | many | . | TRBJ1-2 | TRBV5-5
TGTGCCAGCAGGGAAGACAGGCCCATTAGCAATGAGCAGTTCTTC | CASREDRPISNEQFF | once | . | TRBJ2-1 | TRBV2
TGTGCCAGCTCACCGGGACGGGTGAATGAAAAACTGTTTTTT | CASSPGRVNEKLFF | . | . | TRBJ1-4 | TRBV18
TGTGCCAGCAGCCGGTTCGGGGGCACTGAAGCTTTCTTT | CASSRFGGTEAFF | few | . | TRBJ1-1 | TRBV7-9
TGTGCCAGCAGCTCTGGACAGGGGCCCCACAATGAGCAGTTCTTC | CASSSGQGPHNEQFF | . | TRBD1 | TRBJ2-1 | TRBV7-9
TGTGCCAGTGGGGGGCGACAGGGGTCCTACGAGCAGTACTTC | CASGGRQGSYEQYF | . | TRBD1 | TRBJ2-7 | TRBV6-6
TGCGCCAGCAGCTTGTTCCAGAACACCGGGGAGCTGTTTTTT | CASSLFQNTGELFF | . | . | TRBJ2-2 | TRBV5-1
TGTGCCATCAGTGAGTCGGGCGCAGGGGGCAGTTCCTACGAGCAGTACTTC | CAISESGAGGSSYEQYF | . | TRBD1 | TRBJ2-7 | TRBV10-3
TGCGCCAGCAGCTTGGCCAGGGGTTCCTACAATGAGCAGTTCTTC | CASSLARGSYNEQFF | once | . | TRBJ2-1 | TRBV5-1
TGTGCCAGTAGTATAGAGCGGGGTCCGTACGAGCAGTACTTC | CASSIERGPYEQYF | . | . | TRBJ2-7 | TRBV19
TGCGCCAGCATGGGCCTAAACTCCTACGAGCAGTACTTC | CASMGLNSYEQYF | . | . | TRBJ2-7 | TRBV5-1
TGTGCCACCAGCAGAGTGGCCATCACCGGGGAGCTGTTTTTT | CATSRVAITGELFF | . | . | TRBJ2-2 | TRBV15
TGCGCCAGCAGCTTGTCGGCGGGAGCCGAAGATACGCAGTATTTT | CASSLSAGAEDTQYF | . | TRBD2 | TRBJ2-3 | TRBV5-1
TGTGCCAGCAGCGGTAGGGGTAATAATGAGCAGTTCTTC | CASSGRGNNEQFF | . | . | TRBJ2-1 | TRBV7-9
TGTGCCAGCACAAGGGGGACTAGCGGGAACGGGGAGCAGTACTTC | CASTRGTSGNGEQYF | . | TRBD2 | TRBJ2-7 | TRBV2
TGTGCCAGCAGTCCCCTCGGACAGGCTTACACCGGGGAGCTGTTTTTT | CASSPLGQAYTGELFF | . | TRBD1 | TRBJ2-2 | TRBV28
TGTGCCAGCTCACCCTTGGACAGGACTCACTATGGCTACACCTTC | CASSPLDRTHYGYTF | . | TRBD1 | TRBJ1-2 | TRBV18
TGTGCCACCAGCAGAGTGGGTAGCGGGAGCACAGATACGCAGTATTTT | CATSRVGSGSTDTQYF | . | TRBD2 | TRBJ2-3 | TRBV15
TGTGCCAGCAGCTTAGGTATTAGGGGGGGAAGCTCCTACGAGCAGTACTTC | CASSLGIRGGSSYEQYF | . | . | TRBJ2-7 | TRBV7-8
TGTGCCAGCAGCCCGGGACAGGGAGGTGGCTACACCTTC | CASSPGQGGGYTF | . | TRBD1 | TRBJ1-2 | TRBV2